Below are 8 T cell receptor beta chains sequenced from a single sample in a study of identical twins. TCRdb called the 5' RACE reads again in MiXCR, with one record for every CDR3 protein. The table shows approximately 690,000 distinct CDR3 sequences, with approximately 6% occurring only once. Sequenced: naive T cells sorted from blood. The receptors were gathered from a man aged 18 to 29 in good health.

This clonotype was counted many times. This chain connects TRBV29-1 to TRBJ1-5; D not resolved. Germline values: CDR1 SQVTM, CDR2 ANQGSEA. V was trimmed by 4 bases and J by 0 bases, leaving 10 bases between them. This CDR3 is built from 14 residues. CDR3 loop: CSVGVGSSNQPQHF. CDR3 DNA sequence: TGCAGCGTTGGGGTCGGGAGTAGCAATCAGCCCCAGCATTTT.

This clonotype has just a few counts. V and J are TRBV4-2 and TRBJ1-5; tentative D call: TRBD1 (5 bases). The CDR3 is 17 amino acids. V lost 0 bases, J lost 1 base, and 13 bases lay in between. In germline, CDR1 is LGHNA, CDR2 YNFKEQ. The CDR3 bases are TGTGCCAGCAGCCAAGATAGGGCAGGGTCCAGCAATCAGCCCCAGCATTTT. Protein sequence: CASSQDRAGSSNQPQHF.

This clonotype was detected only a few times. The genes are TRBV6-2 or TRBV6-3 and TRBJ2-7; a possible D gene is TRBD1 (6 bases). The CDR3 spans 14 residues. Germline CDR1 is MNHEY and CDR2 is SVGEGT. The V gene lost 2 bases and the J gene lost 4 bases, with 12 bases spanning the gap. The CDR3 DNA reads as TGTGCCAGCAGTTACCCGGACAGTCTTTACGAGCAGTACTTC. Amino acids: CASSYPDSLYEQYF.

This clonotype was counted many times. The chain combines TRBV24-1 with TRBJ1-2, with TRBD1 matching 11 bases. The V gene's germline CDR1 is KGHDR and CDR2 SFDVKD. J was trimmed by 2 bases and V by 2 bases; bases with no gene match: 3. The CDR3 spans 16 residues. CDR3 coding DNA: TGTGCCACCAGTGATTCCGGGGACAGGGGGAACTATGGCTACACCTTC. It yields the protein CATSDSGDRGNYGYTF.

There are many counts of this clonotype. This chain joins TRBV29-1 and TRBJ2-1, with a possible D match to TRBD2 (6 bases). Germline CDR1 reads SQVTM; CDR2 reads ANQGSEA. Trimming took off 2 bases at V and 5 bases at J, with 10 bases between the two ends. CDR3 length: 13 residues. The DNA for the CDR3 is TGCAGCGTTGAAAGGGGACTCCACAATGAGCAGTTCTTC. It is translated as CSVERGLHNEQFF.

This clonotype was recorded many times. The chain employs TRBV28 and TRBJ2-3, with D possibly TRBD1 on 6 matching bases. Germline values: CDR1 MDHEN, CDR2 SYDVKM. The length of the CDR3 is 14 residues. V was clipped by 9 bases and J by 3 bases, with 16 bases between them. The CDR3 loop reads CASKDRPLTDTQYF. The CDR3 nucleotides are TGTGCCAGTAAAGACAGGCCTCTAACAGATACGCAGTATTTT.

This clonotype was seen a few times. The gene calls are TRBV5-1 and TRBJ2-1; 8 bases are shared with TRBD1. The length of the CDR3 is 17 residues. V shed 4 bases and J 7 bases; nucleotides not matched to a gene: 16. CDR1 SGHRS and CDR2 YFSETQ come from the germline V gene. CDR3 coding DNA: TGCGCCAGCAGCCTCAACCACTACAGGGGGTCGGGTAATGAGCAGTTCTTC. Encoded protein: CASSLNHYRGSGNEQFF.

This clonotype occurred a few times. The chain is built from TRBV11-2 and TRBJ2-5, with D unresolved. The length of the CDR3 is 12 residues. V lost 5 bases, J lost 5 bases, and 9 bases lay in between. Germline V gives CDR1 SGHAT, CDR2 FQNNGV. CDR3 in amino acids: CASSVSLETQYF. The DNA of the CDR3 is TGTGCCAGCAGCGTATCTTTGGAGACCCAGTACTTC.